What follows are 26 T cell receptor beta chains derived from one specimen sequenced in a study of blood T cell repertoires in COVID-19. The repertoire was sequenced with immunoSEQ multiplex PCR; TCRdb's copy has only in-frame clones and lacks some. The sample carries under 250,000 clones, roughly 87% recorded once. The material sequenced was PBMCs or T cells enriched from blood (not recorded which). These receptor sequences come from a woman under 40 with acute COVID-19.

This clone was detected once. V is TRBV27 and J is TRBJ2-7; D might be TRBD1 (6 bases). The length of the CDR3 is 13 residues. V lost 6 bases, J lost 0 bases, and 9 bases lay in between. Germline V gene lookup returns CDR1 MNHEY and CDR2 SMNVEV (reference sequence). This CDR3 reads CASRPTGSYEQYF. CDR3 nucleotides: TGTGCCAGCAGACCGACAGGCTCCTACGAGCAGTACTTC.

This clone was seen only a few times. The V gene is TRBV27, the J gene TRBJ1-6; D possibly corresponds to TRBD1 (5 bases). The CDR3 runs 15 residues. Germline loops: CDR1 MNHEY, CDR2 SMNVEV (reference sequence). V was clipped by 5 bases and J by 7 bases, with 15 bases between them. The CDR3 coding sequence is TGTGCCAGCAGTATACGCAGGGTAACCAATTCACCCCTCCACTTT. It is translated as CASSIRRVTNSPLHF.

The V gene is TRBV14, the J gene TRBJ2-2; 10 positions match TRBD1. The CDR3 has 18 amino acids. J gave up 6 bases and V 0 bases, and 10 bases lay outside the gene matches. CDR1 and CDR2 from the germline V gene are SGHDN and FVKESK. The CDR3 sequence is CASSQDRLDRGWSGELFF. In DNA, the CDR3 is TGTGCCAGCAGCCAAGATCGTCTGGACAGGGGGTGGTCCGGGGAGCTGTTTTTT.

The chain recombines TRBV7-8 with TRBJ1-4; D uncertain. V lost 5 bases and J lost 6, with 10 bases in between. The CDR3 runs 13 residues. Germline V gene data show CDR1 as SGHVS and CDR2 as FQNEAQ. The CDR3 reads CASSPGQDEKLFF. Here the CDR3 DNA reads TGTGCCAGCAGCCCTGGCCAGGATGAAAAACTGTTTTTT.

CDR3 DNA sequence: TGTGCCAGCAGTGAAGCAGGCGGCACTGAAGCTTTCTTT. It is translated as CASSEAGGTEAFF. This chain links TRBV2 with TRBJ1-1; no clear D. Germline CDR1 reads SNHLY; CDR2 reads FYNNEI. The V and J ends lost 0 bases and 4 bases respectively, with 6 bases between them. The CDR3 consists of 13 residues.

The chain's CDR3 is CANYTGTGAPIAKNIQYF. The CDR3 coding sequence is TGCGCCAACTATACCGGGACAGGCGCTCCTATAGCCAAAAACATTCAGTACTTC. The chain couples TRBV10-1 to TRBJ2-4, with 8 positions matching TRBD1. The V segment lost 10 bases and the J segment 0 bases; nucleotides outside the gene matches: 17. This CDR3 comprises 18 residues. Germline V gene sequence: CDR1 WNHNN, CDR2 SYGVQD (reference sequence).

This clone was found once. This chain links TRBV6-2 or TRBV6-3 with TRBJ2-7, with 8 bases fitting TRBD1. The CDR3 is made up of 14 amino acids. With 3 bases clipped from V and 3 bases from J, the junction kept 4 bases outside the gene matches. CDR1 MNHEY and CDR2 SVGEGT come from the germline V gene. CDR3 DNA: TGTGCCAGCAGTTATAGACAGGGGTTCTACGAGCAGTACTTC. Translation: CASSYRQGFYEQYF.

The CDR3 DNA reads TGCGCCAGCAGTGAGTCTATGGGAGGGGGAAACACCATATATTTT. It encodes CASSESMGGGNTIYF. This chain uses TRBV10-2 with TRBJ1-3; D gene uncertain. Germline V gene data show CDR1 as WSHSY and CDR2 as SAAADI. Trimming stripped 0 bases from V and 4 bases from J, with 10 bases between. The CDR3 runs 15 residues.

CDR3 nucleotides: TGTGCCAGCTCCCCCACAGGGTGGCAAGCTTTCTTT. Translation gives CASSPTGWQAFF. The chain couples TRBV6-5 to TRBJ1-1; D is perhaps TRBD1 (6 bases). CDR3 length: 12 amino acids. Between the trimmed V and J ends, which lost 8 bases and 9 bases, there was a span of 16 bases. The germline V gene encodes CDR1 MNHEY and CDR2 SVGAGI.

This chain uses TRBV7-9 with TRBJ1-5; D gene uncertain. The CDR3 totals 17 residues. V lost 2 bases and J 6 bases, leaving 20 bases between the germline ends. Per germline, CDR1 SEHNR and CDR2 FQNEAQ (reference sequence). The CDR3 DNA reads as TGTGCCAGCAGCTTAACTTCGGAGGGTCCTTGGATTCAGCCCCAGCATTTT. Residues: CASSLTSEGPWIQPQHF.

This chain joins TRBV5-1 and TRBJ2-7; 10 bases are a match to TRBD1. The CDR3 totals 14 residues. Germline CDR1 SGHRS, CDR2 YFSETQ. The trim removed 1 base at V and 6 bases at J, leaving 4 bases unmatched. CDR3 region: CASSLRTGGGEQYF. The CDR3 DNA sequence: TGCGCCAGCAGCTTGAGGACAGGGGGAGGCGAGCAGTACTTC.

Only a few counts were recorded for this clone. The chain links TRBV10-3 to TRBJ1-5; TRBD1 agrees at 7 bases. The trim removed 5 bases at V and 3 bases at J, leaving 4 bases unmatched. Germline lookup yields CDR1 ENHRY and CDR2 SYGVKD. The CDR3 covers 14 residues. The CDR3 reads CAISQGQVNQPQHF. For the CDR3, the DNA is TGTGCCATCAGTCAAGGACAGGTCAATCAGCCCCAGCATTTT.

The chain combines TRBV12-3 or TRBV12-4 with TRBJ1-2; TRBD1 aligns across 10 bases. The trim removed 5 bases at V and 7 bases at J, leaving 4 bases unmatched. The CDR3 runs 13 residues. CDR3 protein: CASSGTGVGGYTF. The CDR3 DNA follows: TGTGCCAGCAGTGGGACAGGGGTTGGTGGCTACACCTTC.

This chain links TRBV2 with TRBJ2-1; D perhaps matches TRBD2 (7 bases). Germline V CDR1 and CDR2: SNHLY, FYNNEI. The CDR3 has 15 residues. The ends were cut back, 0 bases at V and 6 bases at J, with 12 bases in the middle. CDR3 loop: CASSEAGGGGNEQFF. As DNA, the CDR3 is TGTGCCAGCAGTGAAGCGGGAGGGGGGGGCAATGAGCAGTTCTTC.

The chain is built from TRBV6-5 and TRBJ1-2; 8 bases match TRBD1. The V gene's germline CDR1 is MNHEY and CDR2 SVGAGI. J gave up 7 bases and V 2 bases, and 6 bases lay outside the gene matches. CDR3 size: 14 residues. CDR3 in amino acids: CASSYRDRLFGYTF. The DNA for the CDR3 is TGTGCCAGCAGTTACCGGGACAGGTTATTTGGCTACACCTTC.

This clone was detected once. The V and J genes are TRBV14 and TRBJ2-7; unclear D gene. Between the trimmed V and J ends, which lost 0 bases and 2 bases, there was a span of 8 bases. This CDR3 comprises 14 residues. The V gene's germline CDR1 is SGHDN and CDR2 FVKESK. CDR3 sequence (DNA): TGTGCCAGCAGCCAAGATTACAGTGCCTACGAGCAGTACTTC. Residues: CASSQDYSAYEQYF.

In its sample, this clone was seen many times. The chain combines TRBV5-8 with TRBJ2-6; 8 bases are a match to TRBD1. The CDR3 runs 16 residues. The V and J ends lost 7 bases and 4 bases, in that order; junction bases with no gene match: 10. Germline values: CDR1 SGHTS, CDR2 YDEGEE. The CDR3 region is CASPSTGDSGANVLTF. CDR3 sequence (DNA): TGTGCCAGCCCCTCGACAGGGGATTCAGGGGCCAACGTCCTGACTTTC. Looking up the rest from reference TRBV5-8 and TRBJ2-6 gives the full variable domain: EAGVTQSPTHLIKTRGQQATLRCSPISGHTSVYWYQQALGLGLQFLLWYDEGEERNRGNFPPRFSGRQFPNYSSELNVNALELEDSALYLCASPSTGDSGANVLTFGAGSRLTVL.

This clone was found once. The chain recombines TRBV19 with TRBJ2-7, with TRBD2 identical over 10 bases. There are 16 residues in the CDR3. Germline-derived CDR1 and CDR2 are LNHDA and SQIVND (reference sequence). Germline trimming cut 3 bases from V and 0 bases from J; bases unmatched to any gene: 5. Here the CDR3 reads CASSIGLAGASYEQYF. As DNA, the CDR3 is TGTGCCAGTAGTATTGGCCTAGCGGGGGCCTCCTACGAGCAGTACTTC.

The rearrangement uses TRBV29-1 and TRBJ1-4, with a weak D call TRBD1 (6 bases). CDR1 and CDR2 from the germline V gene are SQVTM and ANQGSEA. The CDR3 sequence is 13 residues long. The V gene lost 6 bases and the J gene lost 7 bases, with 15 bases spanning the gap. CDR3 sequence reads: CSVKRQAIEKLFF. CDR3 nucleotide sequence: TGCAGCGTCAAGAGACAGGCCATTGAAAAACTGTTTTTT.

The rearrangement uses TRBV10-3 and TRBJ1-2; no clear D gene. The CDR3 is 13 amino acids. Germline CDR1 is ENHRY and CDR2 is SYGVKD. The ends were cut back, 5 bases at V and 3 bases at J, with 10 bases in the middle. CDR3 DNA sequence: TGTGCCATCAGTAAATCCGGGGACTATGGCTACACCTTC. Its translation: CAISKSGDYGYTF.

This chain joins TRBV6-4 and TRBJ1-2; 9 bases are shared with TRBD1. CDR3 length equals 15 residues. The germline V gene encodes CDR1 MRHNA and CDR2 SNTAGT. Trimming cost V 6 bases and J 0 bases; bases outside gene matches: 5. Written as DNA, the CDR3 is TGTGCCAGCAGGGGACAGGGCTCAGCTAACTATGGCTACACCTTC. Its protein product is CASRGQGSANYGYTF.

The V gene is TRBV10-3, the J gene TRBJ1-1; TRBD1 matches 8 bases. CDR1 and CDR2 (germline): ENHRY, SYGVKD. The CDR3 contains 13 residues. The J segment lost 3 bases and the V segment lost 11 bases, leaving 8 bases of the junction unmatched. The CDR3 sequence is CAVRQGADTEAFF. The CDR3 region has the DNA TGTGCCGTCCGTCAGGGGGCCGACACTGAAGCTTTCTTT.

The chain has TRBV3-1 (or the pseudogene TRBV3-2) and TRBJ2-1; 11 bases line up with TRBD2. The CDR3 totals 16 residues. J lost 5 bases, V lost 3 bases, and 6 bases had no gene match. Germline loops: CDR1 LGHDT, CDR2 YNNKEL (reference sequence). CDR3 in amino acids: CASSHPTSGKDNEQFF. CDR3 bases: TGTGCCAGCAGCCACCCGACTAGCGGGAAAGACAATGAGCAGTTCTTC.

The chain links TRBV7-2 to TRBJ1-2; 10 positions match TRBD1. There are 13 residues in the CDR3. Germline trimming cut 2 bases from V and 8 bases from J; bases unmatched to any gene: 2. Germline CDR1 reads SGHTA; CDR2 reads FQGNSA. Written as DNA, the CDR3 is TGTGCCAGCAGCTTATGGGACAGGGGCGGCTACACCTTC. This codes for CASSLWDRGGYTF.

V usage is TRBV7-8 and J usage is TRBJ1-1; 10 nucleotides line up with TRBD1. The length of the CDR3 is 19 residues. Germline V gives CDR1 SGHVS, CDR2 FQNEAQ. The J segment lost 5 bases and the V segment lost 1 base, leaving 16 bases of the junction unmatched. The CDR3 protein is CASSLGSRDRGWLGTEAFF. The CDR3 nucleotides read TGTGCCAGCAGCTTAGGTAGTAGGGACAGGGGTTGGTTGGGAACTGAAGCTTTCTTT.

This clone was observed once. The genes are TRBV5-5 and TRBJ1-5, with D perhaps matching TRBD1 (6 bases). With 0 bases removed from V and 0 bases from J, the gap between germline ends came to 13 bases. This CDR3 has 17 amino acids. Germline V gene sequence: CDR1 SGHKS, CDR2 YYEKEE (reference sequence). The CDR3 DNA follows: TGTGCCAGCAGCTTGGGCAAGACAGGAAATAGCAATCAGCCCCAGCATTTT. This codes for CASSLGKTGNSNQPQHF. The variable domain in full, completed from reference TRBV5-5 and TRBJ1-5, reads DAGVTQSPTHLIKTRGQQVTLRCSPISGHKSVSWYQQVLGQGPQFIFQYYEKEERGRGNFPDRFSARQFPNYSSELNVNALLLGDSALYLCASSLGKTGNSNQPQHFGDGTRLSIL.